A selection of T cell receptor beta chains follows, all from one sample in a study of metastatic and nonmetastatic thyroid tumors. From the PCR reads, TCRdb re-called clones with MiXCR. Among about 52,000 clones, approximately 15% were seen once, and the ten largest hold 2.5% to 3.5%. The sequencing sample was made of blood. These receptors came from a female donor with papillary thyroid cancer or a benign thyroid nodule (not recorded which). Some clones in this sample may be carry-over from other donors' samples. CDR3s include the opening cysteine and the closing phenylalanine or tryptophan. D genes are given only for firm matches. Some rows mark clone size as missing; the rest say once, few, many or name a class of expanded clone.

CASSLMAGEQFF,TGTGCCAGCAGTTTAATGGCGGGTGAGCAGTTCTTC,TRBJ2-1,NA,many,TRBV27
CASSIVTGAGNYGYTF,TGTGCCAGCAGTATCGTTACAGGGGCCGGTAACTATGGCTACACCTTC,TRBJ1-2,TRBD1,NA,TRBV27
CAGGTGAAGELFF,TGTGCCGGCGGAACAGGGGCGGCCGGGGAGCTGTTTTTT,TRBJ2-2,TRBD1,many,TRBV6-1
CASSVGGGRAETQYF,TGTGCCAGCAGCGTAGGAGGGGGCAGGGCAGAGACCCAGTACTTC,TRBJ2-5,TRBD1,many,TRBV9
CASKISGSSYEQYF,TGTGCCAGCAAGATTAGCGGGAGTTCCTACGAGCAGTACTTC,TRBJ2-7,TRBD2,many,TRBV27
CSARRGDYEQYF,TGCAGTGCTAGGCGCGGAGATTACGAGCAGTACTTC,TRBJ2-7,NA,many,TRBV20-1
CASSLGLAGASSYEQYF,TGTGCCAGCAGCTTGGGACTAGCGGGAGCCAGCTCCTACGAGCAGTACTTC,TRBJ2-7,TRBD2,NA,TRBV5-4
CASSYSAEDGANVLTF,TGTGCCAGCAGTTACTCTGCCGAGGACGGGGCCAACGTCCTGACTTTC,TRBJ2-6,NA,few,TRBV6-5
CSASGRVLREQFF,TGCAGTGCTAGCGGACGTGTGCTGCGTGAGCAGTTCTTC,TRBJ2-1,NA,many,TRBV20-1
CASGTVQGIGEKLFF,TGTGCCAGCGGGACGGTACAGGGGATAGGGGAAAAACTGTTTTTT,TRBJ1-4,TRBD1,few,TRBV28
CSARDTGILADTQYF,TGCAGTGCTAGAGATACGGGGATTCTAGCAGATACGCAGTATTTT,TRBJ2-3,NA,many,TRBV20-1
CASSYEGTQVRNEQFF,TGTGCCAGCAGCTACGAAGGGACTCAGGTGAGGAATGAGCAGTTCTTC,TRBJ2-1,NA,many,TRBV11-2
CASGPSGGDTQYF,TGCGCCAGCGGCCCTAGCGGCGGAGATACGCAGTATTTT,TRBJ2-3,TRBD2,many,TRBV5-1
CASSGSGRHPHHF,TGTGCCAGCAGCGGGTCAGGGCGACATCCCCATCATTTT,TRBJ1-5,NA,NA,TRBV28
CASSRGPNEKLFF,TGTGCCAGCAGTAGGGGCCCTAATGAAAAACTGTTTTTT,TRBJ1-4,NA,many,TRBV6-1
CASRDGRGNQPQHF,TGTGCCAGCAGGGACGGACGGGGCAATCAGCCCCAGCATTTT,TRBJ1-5,NA,many,TRBV28
CAISEGTQGGTDTQYF,TGTGCCATCAGTGAGGGCACACAGGGGGGGACAGATACGCAGTATTTT,TRBJ2-3,NA,many,TRBV10-3
CASSQDPTGISYEQYF,TGCGCCAGCAGCCAAGATCCGACAGGGATATCCTACGAGCAGTACTTC,TRBJ2-7,TRBD1,many,TRBV4-1
CASNQARGTDTQYF,TGTGCCAGCAATCAGGCACGGGGGACAGATACGCAGTATTTT,TRBJ2-3,NA,many,TRBV2
CASSEGGRGPHSEQFF,TGTGCCAGCAGTGAAGGAGGGCGGGGCCCTCATAGCGAGCAGTTCTTC,TRBJ2-1,NA,many,TRBV25-1
CASSLRLAGGLNDQFF,TGTGCCAGCAGCTTACGACTAGCGGGAGGTTTAAATGATCAGTTCTTC,TRBJ2-1,TRBD2,NA,TRBV11-2
CASSDPPYEAFF,TGTGCCAGCAGTGACCCTCCGTACGAAGCTTTCTTT,TRBJ1-1,NA,many,TRBV2
CASSLLGRDTDTQYF,TGTGCCAGCAGTTTACTGGGGAGAGACACAGATACGCAGTATTTT,TRBJ2-3,NA,many,TRBV28
CASSHPRGASGYTF,TGTGCCAGCAGCCACCCCAGGGGCGCTTCTGGCTACACCTTC,TRBJ1-2,NA,many,TRBV4-2
CASSLGQPWSGDADTQYF,TGTGCCAGCAGCTTAGGACAACCGTGGTCGGGCGACGCAGATACGCAGTATTTT,TRBJ2-3,NA,many,TRBV11-1
CSATLAESYGYTF,TGCAGTGCCACCCTGGCCGAGTCGTATGGCTACACCTTC,TRBJ1-2,NA,many,TRBV20-1
CASSQYNEQFF,TGTGCCAGCAGCCAATACAATGAGCAGTTCTTC,TRBJ2-1,NA,many,TRBV5-6
CASNKPDRDLGGYTF,TGTGCCAGCAATAAACCCGACAGGGACCTCGGTGGCTACACCTTC,TRBJ1-2,TRBD1,many,TRBV2
CASSLQGLYEQYF,TGTGCCAGCAGTTTACAGGGGCTCTACGAGCAGTACTTC,TRBJ2-7,NA,few,TRBV28
CASSRVPNSPLHF,TGTGCCAGTTCCAGGGTCCCTAATTCACCCCTCCACTTT,TRBJ1-6,NA,medium-sized,TRBV12-3/TRBV12-4
CASSLDGWYRTDTQYF,TGTGCCAGCAGCTTAGATGGATGGTACAGAACAGATACGCAGTATTTT,TRBJ2-3,NA,many,TRBV11-2
CASSSTGEELDTQYF,TGTGCCAGCAGCTCTACAGGGGAAGAGTTAGATACGCAGTATTTT,TRBJ2-3,TRBD1,NA,TRBV28
CASSRGNYGYTF,TGTGCCAGCAGCCGCGGGAACTATGGCTACACCTTC,TRBJ1-2,NA,many,TRBV28
CASQTGLVGTGELFF,TGTGCATCACAGACTGGACTAGTCGGCACCGGGGAGCTGTTTTTT,TRBJ2-2,TRBD2,NA,TRBV30
CSARANPGLLTGELFF,TGCAGTGCTAGAGCGAATCCGGGACTACTCACCGGGGAGCTGTTTTTT,TRBJ2-2,TRBD2,many,TRBV20-1
CASSYSNGTGTGPYSNQPQHF,TGTGCCAGCAGTTACTCGAATGGGACCGGGACAGGGCCCTATAGCAATCAGCCCCAGCATTTT,TRBJ1-5,TRBD1,many,TRBV6-2/TRBV6-3
CAFQLLAGGYYEQFF,TGTGCCTTTCAGCTATTGGCGGGAGGATATTATGAGCAGTTCTTC,TRBJ2-1,TRBD2,many,TRBV30
CSARQGLTGRGGVALF,TGCAGTGCTAGACAGGGGCTGACAGGCCGGGGGGGAGTAGCTTTATTT,TRBJ1-1,NA,NA,TRBV20-1
CASSQATAGYTF,TGTGCCAGCAGCCAAGCGACAGCTGGCTACACCTTC,TRBJ1-2,NA,NA,TRBV3-1
CASSLRQGRYEQYF,TGTGCCAGCAGCTTAAGGCAGGGCCGTTACGAGCAGTACTTC,TRBJ2-7,NA,NA,TRBV13
CASSQTSGRGETQYF,TGCGCCAGCAGCCAGACTAGCGGGAGAGGAGAGACCCAGTACTTC,TRBJ2-5,TRBD2,many,TRBV5-1
CASSWGVDSNQPQHF,TGTGCCAGCAGTTGGGGGGTCGATAGCAATCAGCCCCAGCATTTT,TRBJ1-5,NA,NA,TRBV6-2/TRBV6-3
CASSYASAGRPYEQYF,TGTGCCAGCAGTTACGCGTCGGCGGGGAGACCCTACGAGCAGTACTTC,TRBJ2-7,NA,NA,TRBV6-5
CASRRTAADYGYTF,TGCGCCAGCAGACGGACAGCGGCGGACTATGGCTACACCTTC,TRBJ1-2,NA,NA,TRBV5-1